The 6 T cell receptor beta chains presented below share a single source sample, sequenced in a study of long-term antiretroviral therapy in people with HIV. Samples were assayed with immunoSEQ v3.0 at survey level. Clones were sequenced by immunoSEQ multiplex PCR, and TCRdb holds only the in-frame ones, with some missing. This table has 30,000 to 35,000 clones, 80% to 90% appearing once. Specimen: unsorted PBMCs, collected 0.8 years before starting antiretroviral therapy. The receptors here all came from a man younger than 30 with HIV.

V usage is TRBV25-1 and J usage is TRBJ2-2; 7 positions agree with TRBD1. V was pared by 5 bases and J by 4 bases, with 13 bases of the junction left unmatched. The V gene's germline CDR1 is MGHDK and CDR2 SYGVNS. The CDR3 has 17 residues. The CDR3 protein is CASSRTGTALITGELFF. The CDR3 nucleotides are TGTGCCAGCAGTAGAACCGGGACAGCGCTTATCACCGGGGAGCTGTTTTTT.

This chain links TRBV18 with TRBJ1-4, with a weak D call TRBD1 (6 bases). Germline V gene data show CDR1 as KGHSH and CDR2 as LQKENI. V was trimmed by 3 bases and J by 6 bases, leaving 8 bases between them. This CDR3 spans 13 amino acids. The CDR3 DNA is TGTGCCAGCTCACCCGGGGGGCATGAAAAACTGTTTTTT. Amino acid sequence: CASSPGGHEKLFF.

CDR3 sequence (DNA): TGTGCCAGCAGCTACTTGGGAGGGCCCTTCTACAATGAGCAGTTCTTC. Translation: CASSYLGGPFYNEQFF. The J gene is TRBJ2-1, the V gene TRBV5-6, with 7 bases lining up with TRBD2. Germline V lookup: CDR1 SGHDT, CDR2 YYEEEE. Losses at the gene ends were 3 bases for V and 3 bases for J; bases not matched to a gene: 9. The CDR3 is made up of 16 amino acids.

The chain combines TRBV15 with TRBJ2-7; D gene unclear. There are 13 residues in the CDR3. CDR1 and CDR2 (germline): LNHNV, YYDKDF (reference sequence). The V end was cut by 5 bases, the J end by 4 bases, with 12 bases between. The CDR3, as DNA: TGTGCCACCAGCCCCCAAATGGAATACGAGCAGTACTTC. Protein sequence: CATSPQMEYEQYF.

This clone was recorded once. The chain is built from TRBV2 and TRBJ2-1; a weak D match, TRBD2 (5 bases). CDR3 length equals 15 residues. Germline CDR1 and CDR2: SNHLY and FYNNEI. The V and J ends lost 4 bases and 8 bases respectively, with 18 bases between them. Here the CDR3 reads CASSGWTRGRDEQFF. CDR3 in DNA: TGTGCCAGCAGTGGGTGGACCCGCGGGCGGGATGAGCAGTTCTTC.

This chain links TRBV5-1 with TRBJ1-5; D is unclear. The CDR3 is made up of 14 amino acids. Germline CDR1 reads SGHRS; CDR2 reads YFSETQ. V shed 0 bases and J shed 0 bases, with 4 bases lying between them. Written as DNA, the CDR3 is TGCGCCAGCAGCTTGGACGGTAGCAATCAGCCCCAGCATTTT. Protein sequence: CASSLDGSNQPQHF.